These 10 T cell receptor beta chains share one sample of origin, sequenced in a study of blood T cell repertoires in COVID-19. Profiling relied on immunoSEQ multiplex PCR, and the TCRdb table lists in-frame clones only, not all of them. The sample carries about 140,000 clones, approximately 86% recorded once. The sequenced sample consisted of peripheral blood. The origin of the receptors is a woman aged 60-70 years with acute or convalescent COVID-19.

This clone came up once. This chain joins TRBV2 and TRBJ1-1, with 7 bases fitting TRBD1. The trim removed 4 bases at V and 3 bases at J, leaving 17 bases unmatched. The CDR3 extends over 18 amino acids. Germline-derived CDR1 and CDR2 are SNHLY and FYNNEI. CDR3 amino acids: CASSVTRGQSFGYTEAFF. Here the CDR3 DNA reads TGTGCCAGCAGTGTAACCCGGGGACAGAGTTTTGGATACACTGAAGCTTTCTTT. The full variable domain, rest sourced from reference TRBV2 and TRBJ1-1, is EPEVTQTPSHQVTQMGQEVILRCVPISNHLYFYWYRQILGQKVEFLVSFYNNEISEKSEIFDDQFSVERPDGSNFTLKIRSTKLEDSAMYFCASSVTRGQSFGYTEAFFGQGTRLTVV.

V and J are TRBV30 and TRBJ1-6; D perhaps matches TRBD1 (6 bases). V was cut by 1 base and J by 6 bases, with 10 bases left in between. The CDR3 covers 14 residues. CDR1 is GTSNPN, CDR2 SVGIG, per germline (reference sequence). CDR3: CAWSEGGSNSPLHF. DNA of the CDR3: TGTGCCTGGAGTGAGGGGGGGTCTAATTCACCCCTCCACTTT.

The J gene is TRBJ2-7, the V gene TRBV5-1; TRBD1 aligns across 10 bases. V shed 0 bases, J shed 3 bases, and the junction held 3 bases outside the gene matches. Germline lookup yields CDR1 SGHRS and CDR2 YFSETQ. The CDR3 is 15 residues long. The CDR3 sequence is CASSLVGTGVYEQYF. CDR3 sequence (DNA): TGCGCCAGCAGCTTGGTGGGGACAGGGGTCTACGAGCAGTACTTC.

V usage is TRBV6-1 and J usage is TRBJ2-3, with TRBD1 matching over 9 bases. The CDR3 covers 17 residues. Per the germline V gene, CDR1 is MNHNS and CDR2 is SASEGT. V was pared by 4 bases and J by 0 bases, with 8 bases of the junction left unmatched. The CDR3 DNA follows: TGTGCCAGCAGTGTCCGGGACAGGGCACTTAGCACAGATACGCAGTATTTT. It codes for CASSVRDRALSTDTQYF.

V is TRBV4-2 and J is TRBJ1-1, with D tentatively TRBD1 (6 bases). CDR1 is LGHNA and CDR2 is YNFKEQ in the germline V gene. The germline V and J ends were trimmed by 4 bases and 5 bases, with 20 bases remaining between them. This CDR3 contains 16 residues. CDR3 sequence reads: CASSPWGGQIGTEAFF. In DNA form, the CDR3 reads TGTGCCAGCAGCCCCTGGGGGGGGCAAATCGGTACTGAAGCTTTCTTT.

V usage is TRBV4-3 and J usage is TRBJ1-4; D remains ambiguous. Trimming stripped 0 bases from V and 8 bases from J, with 13 bases between. The CDR3 loop spans 15 amino acids. Germline-derived CDR1 and CDR2 are LGHNA and YSLEER. The CDR3 spells CASSQDRLGGEKLFF. In DNA form, the CDR3 reads TGCGCCAGCAGCCAAGATAGGCTGGGAGGGGAAAAACTGTTTTTT.

V and J are TRBV7-3 and TRBJ1-2, with D perhaps matching TRBD1 (5 bases). Germline CDR1 reads SGHTA; CDR2 reads FQGTGA. CDR3 length equals 15 residues. V dropped 5 bases and J dropped 5 bases, with 18 bases sitting between them. CDR3 sequence reads: CASSGGGTDRYGYTF. CDR3 bases: TGTGCCAGCAGCGGCGGGGGAACGGACCGATATGGCTACACCTTC.

The rearrangement links TRBV6-2 or TRBV6-3 to TRBJ2-6, with unresolved D. V lost 6 bases and J lost 0, with 9 bases in between. In germline, CDR1 is MNHEY, CDR2 SVGEGT. The CDR3 has 15 amino acids. The CDR3 loop is CASSFDNSGANVLTF. In nucleotides, the CDR3 is TGTGCCAGCAGCTTCGACAACTCTGGGGCCAACGTCCTGACTTTC.

CDR3 sequence (DNA): TGTGCCAGCAGTTTAAGGGGGGGCTTTTGGTCACCCCTCCACTTT. Protein product: CASSLRGGFWSPLHF. The J gene is TRBJ1-6, the V gene TRBV28; D is perhaps TRBD1 (6 bases). This CDR3 contains 15 residues. CDR1 MDHEN and CDR2 SYDVKM come from the germline V gene. The V end was cut by 2 bases, the J end by 10 bases, with 15 bases between.

The CDR3 is CASSVGGTGGETQYF. The DNA for the CDR3 is TGTGCCAGCAGCGTAGGTGGTACTGGAGGGGAGACCCAGTACTTC. V usage is TRBV9 and J usage is TRBJ2-5, with a tentative D call TRBD2 (6 bases). The germline CDR1 and CDR2 sequences are SGDLS and YYNGEE. The CDR3 is 15 residues long. V lost 0 bases, J lost 5 bases, and 14 bases lay in between.